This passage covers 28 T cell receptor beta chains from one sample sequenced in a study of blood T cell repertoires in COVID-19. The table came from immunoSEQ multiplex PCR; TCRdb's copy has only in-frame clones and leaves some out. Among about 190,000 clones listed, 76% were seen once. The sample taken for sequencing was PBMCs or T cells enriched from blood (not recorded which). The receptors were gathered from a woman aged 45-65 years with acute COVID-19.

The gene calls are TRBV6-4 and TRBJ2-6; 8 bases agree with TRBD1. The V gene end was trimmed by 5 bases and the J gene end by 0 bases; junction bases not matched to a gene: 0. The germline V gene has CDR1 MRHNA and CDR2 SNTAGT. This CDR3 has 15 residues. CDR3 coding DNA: TGTGCCAGCAGTACAGGGGGCTCTGGGGCCAACGTCCTGACTTTC. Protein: CASSTGGSGANVLTF.

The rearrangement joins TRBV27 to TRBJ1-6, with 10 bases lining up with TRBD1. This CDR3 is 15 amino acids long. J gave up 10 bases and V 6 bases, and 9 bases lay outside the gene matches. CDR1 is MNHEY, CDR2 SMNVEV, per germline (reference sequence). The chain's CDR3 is CASRLTGGERSPLHF. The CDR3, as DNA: TGTGCCAGCAGGTTGACAGGGGGCGAAAGGTCACCCCTCCACTTT.

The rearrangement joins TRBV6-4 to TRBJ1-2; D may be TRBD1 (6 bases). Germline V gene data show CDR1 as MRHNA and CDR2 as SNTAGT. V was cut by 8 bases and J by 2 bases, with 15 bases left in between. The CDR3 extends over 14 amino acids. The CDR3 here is CASSQGYSNYGYTF. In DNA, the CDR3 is TGTGCCAGCTCACAGGGCTACTCCAACTATGGCTACACCTTC.

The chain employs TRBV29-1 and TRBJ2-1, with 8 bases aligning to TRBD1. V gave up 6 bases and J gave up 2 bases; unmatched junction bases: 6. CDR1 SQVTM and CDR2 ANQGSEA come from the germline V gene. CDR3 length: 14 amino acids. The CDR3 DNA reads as TGCAGCGTCACGCGACAGGGGACCTACAATGAGCAGTTCTTC. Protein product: CSVTRQGTYNEQFF.

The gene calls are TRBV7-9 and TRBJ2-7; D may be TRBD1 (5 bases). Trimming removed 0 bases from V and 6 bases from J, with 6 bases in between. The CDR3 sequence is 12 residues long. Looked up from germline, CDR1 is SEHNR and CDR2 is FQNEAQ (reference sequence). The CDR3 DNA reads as TGTGCCAGCAGCTTAGCAGGGGCCGAGCAGTACGTC. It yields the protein CASSLAGAEQYV.

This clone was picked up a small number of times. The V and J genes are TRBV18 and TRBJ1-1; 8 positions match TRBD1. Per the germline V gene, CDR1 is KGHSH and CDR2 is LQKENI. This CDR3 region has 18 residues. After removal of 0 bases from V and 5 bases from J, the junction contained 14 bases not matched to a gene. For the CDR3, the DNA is TGTGCCAGCTCACCACCCCATTTCCGACAGGGGATTATAACTGAAGCTTTCTTT. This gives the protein CASSPPHFRQGIITEAFF.

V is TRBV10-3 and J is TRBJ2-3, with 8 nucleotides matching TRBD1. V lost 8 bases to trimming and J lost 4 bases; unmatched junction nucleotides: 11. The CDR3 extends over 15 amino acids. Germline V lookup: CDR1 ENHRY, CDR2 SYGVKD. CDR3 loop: CAILREPTGADTQYF. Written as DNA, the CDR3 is TGTGCCATCCTAAGGGAGCCGACAGGGGCAGATACGCAGTATTTT.

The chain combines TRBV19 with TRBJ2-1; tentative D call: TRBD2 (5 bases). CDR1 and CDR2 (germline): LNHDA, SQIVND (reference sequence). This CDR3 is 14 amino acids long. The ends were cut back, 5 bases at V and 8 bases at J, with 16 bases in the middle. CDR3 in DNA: TGTGCCAGTAGTGATGCAGGAGGCAGCGATGAGCAGTTCTTC. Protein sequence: CASSDAGGSDEQFF. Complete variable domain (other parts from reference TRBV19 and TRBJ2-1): DGGITQSPKYLFRKEGQNVTLSCEQNLNHDAMYWYRQDPGQGLRLIYYSQIVNDFQKGDIAEGYSVSREKKESFPLTVTSAQKNPTAFYLCASSDAGGSDEQFFGPGTRLTVL.

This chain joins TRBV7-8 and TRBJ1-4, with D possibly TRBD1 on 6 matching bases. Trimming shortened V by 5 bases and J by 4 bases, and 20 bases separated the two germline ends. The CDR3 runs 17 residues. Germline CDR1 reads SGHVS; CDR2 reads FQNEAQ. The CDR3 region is CASSPTMKQGYNEKLFF. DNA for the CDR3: TGTGCCAGCAGCCCAACTATGAAACAGGGATATAATGAAAAACTGTTTTTT.

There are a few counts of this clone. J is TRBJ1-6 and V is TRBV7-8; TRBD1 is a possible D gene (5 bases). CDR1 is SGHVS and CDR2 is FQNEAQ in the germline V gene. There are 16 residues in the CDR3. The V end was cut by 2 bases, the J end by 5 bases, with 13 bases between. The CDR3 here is CASSLRAQGNNSPLHF. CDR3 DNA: TGTGCCAGCAGCTTAAGGGCCCAGGGAAATAATTCACCCCTCCACTTT.

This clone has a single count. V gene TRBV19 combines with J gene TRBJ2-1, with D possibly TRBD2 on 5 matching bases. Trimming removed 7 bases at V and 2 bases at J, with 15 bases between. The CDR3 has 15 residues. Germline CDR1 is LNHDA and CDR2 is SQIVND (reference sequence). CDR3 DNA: TGTGCCAGTACTCGGGGAGTCCCGCCCTACAATGAGCAGTTCTTC. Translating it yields CASTRGVPPYNEQFF.

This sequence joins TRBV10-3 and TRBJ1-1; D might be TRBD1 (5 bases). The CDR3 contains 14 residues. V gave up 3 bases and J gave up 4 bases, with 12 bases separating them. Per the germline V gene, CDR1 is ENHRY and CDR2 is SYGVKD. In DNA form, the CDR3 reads TGTGCCATCAGTGACCCGCTAAGGGGCACTGAAGCTTTCTTT. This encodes CAISDPLRGTEAFF.

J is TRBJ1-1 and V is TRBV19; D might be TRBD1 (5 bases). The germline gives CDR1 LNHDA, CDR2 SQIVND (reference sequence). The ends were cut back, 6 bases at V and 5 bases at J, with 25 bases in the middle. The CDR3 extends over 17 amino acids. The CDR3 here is CASRGLDGRPGGTEAFF. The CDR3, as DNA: TGTGCCAGTAGGGGGCTTGATGGCAGGCCGGGAGGGACTGAAGCTTTCTTT.

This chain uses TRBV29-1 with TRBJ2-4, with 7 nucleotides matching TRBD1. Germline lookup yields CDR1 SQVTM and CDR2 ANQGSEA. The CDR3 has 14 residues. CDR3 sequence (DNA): TGCAGTGCGAAACGAGGGACAGCGAAAAACATTCAGTACTTC. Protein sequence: CSAKRGTAKNIQYF.

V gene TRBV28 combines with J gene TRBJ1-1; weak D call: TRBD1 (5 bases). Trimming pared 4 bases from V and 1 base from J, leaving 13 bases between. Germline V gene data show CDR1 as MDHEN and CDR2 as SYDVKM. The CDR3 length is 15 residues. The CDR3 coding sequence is TGTGCCAGCAGTTCCCCCGCAGGGAAGAACACTGAAGCTTTCTTT. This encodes CASSSPAGKNTEAFF.

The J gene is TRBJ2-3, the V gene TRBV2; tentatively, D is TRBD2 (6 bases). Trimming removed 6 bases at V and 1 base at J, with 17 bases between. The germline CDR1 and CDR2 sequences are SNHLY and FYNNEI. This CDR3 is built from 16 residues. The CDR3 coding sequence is TGTGCCAGCAGGGCTAGCGACGTTAGGGGCACAGATACGCAGTATTTT. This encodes CASRASDVRGTDTQYF. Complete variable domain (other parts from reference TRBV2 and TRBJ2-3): EPEVTQTPSHQVTQMGQEVILRCVPISNHLYFYWYRQILGQKVEFLVSFYNNEISEKSEIFDDQFSVERPDGSNFTLKIRSTKLEDSAMYFCASRASDVRGTDTQYFGPGTRLTVL.

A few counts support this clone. The CDR3 nucleotides read TGCAGTGCCCCGAGGGGGGAAAAACTGTTTTTT. It codes for CSAPRGEKLFF. The J gene is TRBJ1-4, the V gene TRBV20-1; D is possibly TRBD1 (6 bases). The CDR3 is made up of 11 amino acids. V gave up 6 bases and J gave up 8 bases, with 10 bases separating them. Looked up from germline, CDR1 is DFQATT and CDR2 is SNEGSKA (reference sequence).

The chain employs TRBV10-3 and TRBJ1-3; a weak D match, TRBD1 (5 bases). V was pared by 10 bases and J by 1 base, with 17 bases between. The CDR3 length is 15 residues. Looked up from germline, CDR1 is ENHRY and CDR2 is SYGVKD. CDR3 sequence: CATYGLEGSGNTIYF. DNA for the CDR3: TGTGCCACCTACGGCCTGGAGGGGTCTGGAAACACCATATATTTT.

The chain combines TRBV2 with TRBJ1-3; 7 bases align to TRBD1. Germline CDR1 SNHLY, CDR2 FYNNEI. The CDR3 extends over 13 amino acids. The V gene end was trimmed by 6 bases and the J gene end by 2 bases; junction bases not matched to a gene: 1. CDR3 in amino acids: CASRGTAGNTIYF. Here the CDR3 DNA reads TGTGCCAGCAGGGGGACAGCTGGAAACACCATATATTTT.

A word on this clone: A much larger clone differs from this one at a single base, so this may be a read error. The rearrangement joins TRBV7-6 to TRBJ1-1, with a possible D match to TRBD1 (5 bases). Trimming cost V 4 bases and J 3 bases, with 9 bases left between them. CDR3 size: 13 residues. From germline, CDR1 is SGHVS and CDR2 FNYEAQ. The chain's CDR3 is CASSSPGDTEAFF. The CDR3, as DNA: TGTGCCAGCAGCTCCCCGGGGGACACTGAAGCTTTCTTT.

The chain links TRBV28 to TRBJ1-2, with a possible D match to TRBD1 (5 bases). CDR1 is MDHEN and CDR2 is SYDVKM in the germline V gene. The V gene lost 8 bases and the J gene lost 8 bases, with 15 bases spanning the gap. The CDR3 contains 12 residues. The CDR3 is CASLAGIEGYTF. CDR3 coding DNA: TGTGCCAGCTTGGCAGGGATCGAGGGCTACACCTTC.

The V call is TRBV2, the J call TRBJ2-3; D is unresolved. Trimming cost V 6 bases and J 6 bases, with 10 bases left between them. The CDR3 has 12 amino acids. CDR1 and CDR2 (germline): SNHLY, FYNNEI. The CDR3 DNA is TGTGCCAGCAGCTTTTATGAGGATACGCAGTATTTT. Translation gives CASSFYEDTQYF.

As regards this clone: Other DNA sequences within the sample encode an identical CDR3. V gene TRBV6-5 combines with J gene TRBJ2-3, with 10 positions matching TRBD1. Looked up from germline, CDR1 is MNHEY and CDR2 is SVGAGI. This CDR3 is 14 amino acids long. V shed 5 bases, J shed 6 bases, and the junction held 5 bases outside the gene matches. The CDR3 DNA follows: TGTGCCAGCAGTCGGGACAGGGGAACTGATACGCAGTATTTT. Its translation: CASSRDRGTDTQYF.

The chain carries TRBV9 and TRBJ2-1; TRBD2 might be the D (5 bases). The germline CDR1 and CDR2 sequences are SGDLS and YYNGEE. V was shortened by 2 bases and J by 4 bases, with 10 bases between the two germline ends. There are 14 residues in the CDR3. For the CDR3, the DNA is TGTGCCAGCAGCGTTGTAGCGAGTTACAATGAGCAGTTCTTC. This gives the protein CASSVVASYNEQFF.

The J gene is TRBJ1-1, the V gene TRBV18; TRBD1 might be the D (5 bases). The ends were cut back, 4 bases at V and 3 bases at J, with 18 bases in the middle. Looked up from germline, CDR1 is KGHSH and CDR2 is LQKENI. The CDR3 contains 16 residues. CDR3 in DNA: TGTGCCAGCTCACAGGCTCAGACAGCGGGGGACACTGAAGCTTTCTTT. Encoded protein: CASSQAQTAGDTEAFF.

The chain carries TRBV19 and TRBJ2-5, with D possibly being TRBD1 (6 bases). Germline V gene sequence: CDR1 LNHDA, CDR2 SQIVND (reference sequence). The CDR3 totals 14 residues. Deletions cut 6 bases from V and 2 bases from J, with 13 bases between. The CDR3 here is CASSNGQLQETQYF. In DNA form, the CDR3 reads TGTGCCAGTAGCAACGGACAGCTACAAGAGACCCAGTACTTC.

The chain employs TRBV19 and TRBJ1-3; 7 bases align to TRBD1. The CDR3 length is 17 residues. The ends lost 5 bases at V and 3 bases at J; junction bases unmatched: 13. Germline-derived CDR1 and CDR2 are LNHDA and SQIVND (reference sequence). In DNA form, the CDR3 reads TGTGCCAGTAGTCCCCTTCGACAGGGTAAATTTGGAAACACCATATATTTT. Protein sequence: CASSPLRQGKFGNTIYF.

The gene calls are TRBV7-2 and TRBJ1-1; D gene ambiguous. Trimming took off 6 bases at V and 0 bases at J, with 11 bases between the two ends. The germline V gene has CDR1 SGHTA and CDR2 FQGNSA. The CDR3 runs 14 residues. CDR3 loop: CASRPSGLNTEAFF. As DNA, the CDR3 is TGTGCCAGCAGGCCAAGCGGGCTGAACACTGAAGCTTTCTTT.